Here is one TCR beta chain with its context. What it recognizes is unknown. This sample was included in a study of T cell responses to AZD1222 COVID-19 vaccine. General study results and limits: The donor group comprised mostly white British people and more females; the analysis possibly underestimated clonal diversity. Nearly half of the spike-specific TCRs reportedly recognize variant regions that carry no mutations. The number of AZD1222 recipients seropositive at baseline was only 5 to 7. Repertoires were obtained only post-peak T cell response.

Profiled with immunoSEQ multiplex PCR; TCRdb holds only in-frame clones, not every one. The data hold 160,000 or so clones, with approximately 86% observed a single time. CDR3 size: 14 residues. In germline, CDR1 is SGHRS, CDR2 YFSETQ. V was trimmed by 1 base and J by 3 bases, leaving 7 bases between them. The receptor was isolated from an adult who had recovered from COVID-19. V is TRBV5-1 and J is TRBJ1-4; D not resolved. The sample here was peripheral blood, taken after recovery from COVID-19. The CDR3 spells CASSLSRPNEKLFF. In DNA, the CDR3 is TGCGCCAGCAGCTTGTCCAGACCTAATGAAAAACTGTTTTTT. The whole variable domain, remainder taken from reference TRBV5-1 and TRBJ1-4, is KAGVTQTPRYLIKTRGQQVTLSCSPISGHRSVSWYQQTPGQGLQFLFEYFSETQRNKGNFPGRFSGRQFSNSRSEMNVSTLELGDSALYLCASSLSRPNEKLFFGSGTQLSVL.